The T cell receptor (beta chain) described here comes from a study of T cell responses to AZD1222 COVID-19 vaccine. Study in general: Second-dose timings of about 4 or about 12 weeks were pooled. Findings of the study overall: Across spike, vaccine-associated CD4 TCRs were found, dominant at 160-218 and 743-854.

To note about this clone: The antigen remains unidentified.

Profiling relied on immunoSEQ multiplex PCR, and the TCRdb table lists in-frame clones only, not all of them. The sample gives roughly 130,000 clones, approximately 90% of which show up once; just over 5.5% is in the top ten. This sequence originates from an adult in good health. The specimen comprised peripheral blood, sampled on day 0 of AZD1222 vaccination.

The CDR3 DNA reads TGCGCCAGCAGCCAAGATCCGGGGATAAACACTGAAGCTTTCTTT. Translation: CASSQDPGINTEAFF. This chain joins TRBV4-3 and TRBJ1-1; D call uncertain. This CDR3 spans 15 amino acids. From germline, CDR1 is LGHNA and CDR2 YSLEER. The V gene lost 0 bases and the J gene lost 2 bases, with 10 bases spanning the gap.